This T cell receptor beta chain was captured in a study of vaccination effects on CD4 cells after COVID-19. Whole-study findings and limits: The authors studied few convalescent patients and collected no early post-infection timepoints. Late after vaccination, infection- and vaccine-induced clones showed marked clonal contraction.

CDR1 is SGHRS and CDR2 is YFSETQ in the germline V gene. The CDR3 sequence is 13 residues long. V gave up 0 bases and J gave up 5 bases, with 8 bases separating them. The repertoire was sequenced with immunoSEQ multiplex PCR; TCRdb's copy has only in-frame clones and lacks some. This sample has 50,000 or so clones; roughly 76% occur once, and the top ten carry around 2.4%. After expansion with viral peptide pools in the ViraFEST assay, antigen-specific CD4+ T cells were sequenced. Researchers isolated CD4+ T cells once roughly ten days of culture had elapsed. IL-2 medium supplanted half the medium on days 3 and 7. Regarding this clone: Its antigen remains unidentified.

The J gene is TRBJ2-5, the V gene TRBV5-1, with no clear D. Sequencing used CD4+ T cells from PBMCs cultured with HCoV-229E spike peptides, obtained before COVID-19 vaccination. The clonotype comes from a human donor who received a COVID-19 vaccine. CDR3 DNA sequence: TGCGCCAGCAGCTTGGAGGGTGGTGAGACCCAGTACTTC. Its protein product is CASSLEGGETQYF.